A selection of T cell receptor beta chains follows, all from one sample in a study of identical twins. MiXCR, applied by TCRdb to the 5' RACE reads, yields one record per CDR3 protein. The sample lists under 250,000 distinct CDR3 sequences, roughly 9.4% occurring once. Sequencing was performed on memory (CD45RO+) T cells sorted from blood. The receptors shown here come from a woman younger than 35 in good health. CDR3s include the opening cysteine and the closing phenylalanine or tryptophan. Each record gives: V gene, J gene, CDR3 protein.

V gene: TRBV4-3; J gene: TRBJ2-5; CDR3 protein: CASSQGAEPHQETQYF
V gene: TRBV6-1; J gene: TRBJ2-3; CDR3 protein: CAIQRSGGRADTQYF
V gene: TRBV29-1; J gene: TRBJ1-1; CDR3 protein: CSVEGVGGAFTEAFF
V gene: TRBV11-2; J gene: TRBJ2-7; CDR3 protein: CVSSLYGGGLTYEQYF
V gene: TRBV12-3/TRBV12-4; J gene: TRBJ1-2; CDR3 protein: CASSYQYGYTF
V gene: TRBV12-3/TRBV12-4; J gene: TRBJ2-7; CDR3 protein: CASSVTQGYEQYF
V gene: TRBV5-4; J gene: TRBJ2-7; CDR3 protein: CASSLGPTAYEQYF
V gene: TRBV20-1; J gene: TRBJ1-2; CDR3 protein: CSARDVRYLYGYTF
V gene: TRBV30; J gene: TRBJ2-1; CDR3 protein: CAWSRNYNEQFF
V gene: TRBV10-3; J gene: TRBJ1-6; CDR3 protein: CAIRETGGISPLHF
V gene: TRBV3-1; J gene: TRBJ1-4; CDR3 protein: CASSKDFAGTANEKLFF
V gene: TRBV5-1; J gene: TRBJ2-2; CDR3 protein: CASSPRSGGNTGELFF
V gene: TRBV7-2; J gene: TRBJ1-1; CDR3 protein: CASSLQGSGNTEAFF
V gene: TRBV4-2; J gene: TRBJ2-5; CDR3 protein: CASSQEGTSVLAQYF
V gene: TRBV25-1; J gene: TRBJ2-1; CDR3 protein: CASSPYTHLAGSLGNEQFF
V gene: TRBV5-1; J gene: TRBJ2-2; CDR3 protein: CASRQGQNTGELFF
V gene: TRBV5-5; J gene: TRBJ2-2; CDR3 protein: CASSSITPLDTGELFF
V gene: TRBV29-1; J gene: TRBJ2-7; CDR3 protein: CSVYLREQYF
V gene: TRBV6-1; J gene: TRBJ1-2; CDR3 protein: CASRTTGSRGYTF
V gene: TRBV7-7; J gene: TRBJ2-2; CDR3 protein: CASSSTGVAGELFF
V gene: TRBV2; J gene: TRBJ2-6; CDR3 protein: CASSEVGANVLTF
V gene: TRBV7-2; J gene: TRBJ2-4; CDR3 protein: CASSQNREWGKNIQYF
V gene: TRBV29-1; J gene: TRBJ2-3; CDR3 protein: CSVDKGTIDTQYF
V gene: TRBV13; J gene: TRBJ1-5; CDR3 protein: CASSLDRDQPQHF
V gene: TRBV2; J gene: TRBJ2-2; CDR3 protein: CASSFTGAGELFF